This T cell receptor (beta chain) was sequenced during a study of cytomegalovirus exposure and HLA in healthy donors. Study summary: Early on, a data release was issued that held approximately 78 million unique TCRs from HLA-typed donors.

Whole-study findings and limits: An apparent linkage of common viral pathogens to several of the most significant clusters emerged in a later analysis. Most subjects had HLA-A and HLA-B alleles reportedly predicted accurately by TCR beta sequences.

Concerning this clone itself: Its antigen is undetermined.

The CDR3 has 14 amino acids. The V gene lost 4 bases and the J gene lost 0 bases, with 9 bases spanning the gap. Germline lookup yields CDR1 SEHNR and CDR2 FQNEAQ (reference sequence). The PCR contained 60 Vbeta and 13 Jbeta primers. In the authors' methods: In a later analysis, of around 80 million unique beta chains, some 10 million appeared in at least two donors. Repertoires were generated with immunoSEQ multiplex PCR, while TCRdb's copy carries only in-frame clones and drops some. V, J and clone size derive from that table, while D and trimming were established from the DNA sequence. The profile shows 80,000 or so clones, roughly 72% of them singletons.

Specimen: PBMCs. This chain joins TRBV7-9 and TRBJ1-2, with D hard to call. This clonotype was obtained from a middle-aged woman in good health and CMV-seropositive. CDR3 protein: CASSSLLPNYGYTF. The CDR3 DNA follows: TGTGCCAGCAGCTCTCTCCTACCTAACTATGGCTACACCTTC.